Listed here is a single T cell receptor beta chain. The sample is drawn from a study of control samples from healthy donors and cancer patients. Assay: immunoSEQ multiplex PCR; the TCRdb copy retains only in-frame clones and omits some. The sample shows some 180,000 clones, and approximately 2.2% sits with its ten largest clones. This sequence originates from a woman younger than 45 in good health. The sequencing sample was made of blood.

CDR3 nucleotides: TGTGCCAGTAGCTATGCCCACAGTCCTCTATCTTACGAGCAGTACTTC. It yields the protein CASSYAHSPLSYEQYF. The rearrangement joins TRBV19 to TRBJ2-7; D gene unclear. Germline loops: CDR1 LNHDA, CDR2 SQIVND (reference sequence). Trimming shortened V by 6 bases and J by 4 bases, and 22 bases separated the two germline ends. The CDR3 length is 16 residues.